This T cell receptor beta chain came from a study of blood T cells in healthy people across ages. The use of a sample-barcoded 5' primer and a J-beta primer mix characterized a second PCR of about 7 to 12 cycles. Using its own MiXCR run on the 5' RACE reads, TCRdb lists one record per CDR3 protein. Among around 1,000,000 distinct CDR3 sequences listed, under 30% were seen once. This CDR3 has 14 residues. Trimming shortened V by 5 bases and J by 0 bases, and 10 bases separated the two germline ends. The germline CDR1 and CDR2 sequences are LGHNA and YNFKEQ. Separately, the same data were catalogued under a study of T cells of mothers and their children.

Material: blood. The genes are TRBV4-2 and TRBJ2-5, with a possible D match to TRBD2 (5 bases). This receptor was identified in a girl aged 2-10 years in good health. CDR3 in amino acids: CASSKSGYQETQYF. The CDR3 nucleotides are TGTGCCAGCAGCAAATCGGGGTACCAAGAGACCCAGTACTTC.